The entry below describes one T cell receptor beta chain. Its antigen is still unknown. This specimen belongs to a study of blood T cells in healthy people across ages. Germline values: CDR1 SGDLS, CDR2 YYNGEE. This CDR3 region has 14 residues. Unmatched junction bases numbered 4, after V lost 0 bases and J lost 8 bases. The use of a sample-barcoded 5' primer and a J-beta primer mix characterized a second PCR of roughly 6 to 12 cycles. TCRdb re-called the 5' RACE reads through MiXCR, storing one row per CDR3 protein. Found here are about 1.1 million distinct CDR3 sequences, 35% to 40% of them singletons; the top ten hold 13%. Regarding the study as a whole: It was found that TCR beta diversity correlated strongly with the percentage of naive T cells. A conclusive naive versus antigen-experienced comparison was prevented by the unsorted PBMCs.

The rearrangement links TRBV9 to TRBJ2-1; 8 nucleotides line up with TRBD2. The sequenced sample was blood. This sequence originates from a man younger than 35 in good health. The CDR3 reads CASSVGGGMDEQFF. CDR3 DNA: TGTGCCAGCAGCGTAGGCGGGGGGATGGATGAGCAGTTCTTC.